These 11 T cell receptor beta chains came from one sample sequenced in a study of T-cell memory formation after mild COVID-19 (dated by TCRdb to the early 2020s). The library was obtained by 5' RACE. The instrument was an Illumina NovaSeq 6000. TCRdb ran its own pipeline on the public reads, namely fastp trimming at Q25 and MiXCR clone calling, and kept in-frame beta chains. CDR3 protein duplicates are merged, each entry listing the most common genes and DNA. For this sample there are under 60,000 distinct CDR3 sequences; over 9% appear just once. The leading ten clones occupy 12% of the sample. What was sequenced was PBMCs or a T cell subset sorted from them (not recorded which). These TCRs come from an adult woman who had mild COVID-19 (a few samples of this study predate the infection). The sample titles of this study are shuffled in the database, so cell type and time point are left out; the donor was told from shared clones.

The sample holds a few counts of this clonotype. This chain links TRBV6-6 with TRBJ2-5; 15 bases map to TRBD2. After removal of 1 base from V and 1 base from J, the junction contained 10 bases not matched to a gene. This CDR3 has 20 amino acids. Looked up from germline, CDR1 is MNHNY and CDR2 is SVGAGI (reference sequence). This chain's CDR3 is CASSYWGLAGGSSFQETQYF. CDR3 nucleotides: TGTGCCAGCAGTTACTGGGGACTAGCGGGGGGCTCCTCCTTCCAAGAGACCCAGTACTTC.

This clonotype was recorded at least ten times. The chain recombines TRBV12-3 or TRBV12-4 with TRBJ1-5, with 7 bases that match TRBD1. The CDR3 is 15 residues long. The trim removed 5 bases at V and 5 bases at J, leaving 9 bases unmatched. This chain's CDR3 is CASSPTGNRHQPQHF. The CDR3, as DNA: TGTGCCAGCAGTCCGACAGGGAATAGGCATCAGCCCCAGCATTTT.

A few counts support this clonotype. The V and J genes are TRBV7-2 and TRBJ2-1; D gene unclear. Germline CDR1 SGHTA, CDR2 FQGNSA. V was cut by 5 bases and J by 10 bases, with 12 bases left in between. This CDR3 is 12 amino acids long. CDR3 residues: CASSLTRNEQFF. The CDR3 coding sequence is TGTGCCAGCAGCCTTACGCGCAACGAGCAGTTCTTC.

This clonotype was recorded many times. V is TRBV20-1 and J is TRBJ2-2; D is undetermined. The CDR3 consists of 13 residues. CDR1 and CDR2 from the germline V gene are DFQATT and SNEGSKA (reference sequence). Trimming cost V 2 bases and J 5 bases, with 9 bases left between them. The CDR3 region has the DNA TGCAGTGCTAGACCCCGAGAAACCGGGGAGCTGTTTTTT. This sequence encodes CSARPRETGELFF.

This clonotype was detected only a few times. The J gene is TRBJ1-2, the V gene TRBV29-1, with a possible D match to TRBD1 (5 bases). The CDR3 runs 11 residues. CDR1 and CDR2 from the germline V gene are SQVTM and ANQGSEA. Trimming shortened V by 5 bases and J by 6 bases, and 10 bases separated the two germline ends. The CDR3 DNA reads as TGCAGCGTTCGGGCGGGGGATGGCTACACCTTC. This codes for CSVRAGDGYTF.

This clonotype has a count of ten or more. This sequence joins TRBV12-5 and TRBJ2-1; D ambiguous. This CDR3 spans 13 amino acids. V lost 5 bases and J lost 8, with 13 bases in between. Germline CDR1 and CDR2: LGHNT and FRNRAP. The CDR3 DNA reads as TGTGCTAGTGGTCCCGAGCTGAGCGATGAGCAGTTCTTC. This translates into CASGPELSDEQFF.

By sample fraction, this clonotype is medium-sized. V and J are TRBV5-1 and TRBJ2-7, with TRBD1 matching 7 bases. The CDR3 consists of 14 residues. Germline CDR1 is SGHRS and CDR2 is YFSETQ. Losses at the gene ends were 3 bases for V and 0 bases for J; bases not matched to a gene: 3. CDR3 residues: CASSYDRASYEQYF. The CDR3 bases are TGCGCCAGCAGCTACGACAGGGCCTCCTACGAGCAGTACTTC.

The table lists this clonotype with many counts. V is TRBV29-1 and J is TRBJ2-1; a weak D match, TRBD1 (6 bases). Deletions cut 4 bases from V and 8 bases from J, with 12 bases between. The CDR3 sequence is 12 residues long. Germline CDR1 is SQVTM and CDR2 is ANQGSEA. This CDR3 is CSVAQGWDEQFF. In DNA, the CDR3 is TGCAGCGTTGCTCAGGGGTGGGATGAGCAGTTCTTC.

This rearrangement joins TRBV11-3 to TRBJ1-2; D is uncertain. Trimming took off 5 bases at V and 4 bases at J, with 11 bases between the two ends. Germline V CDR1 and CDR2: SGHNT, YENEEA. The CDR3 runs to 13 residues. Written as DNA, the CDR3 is TGTGCCAGCAGCCCCGGGCAGTCCTATGGCTACACCTTC. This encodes CASSPGQSYGYTF. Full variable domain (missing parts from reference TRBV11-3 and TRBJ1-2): EAGVVQSPRYKIIEKKQPVAFWCNPISGHNTLYWYLQNLGQGPELLIRYENEEAVDDSQLPKDRFSAERLKGVDSTLKIQPAELGDSAVYLCASSPGQSYGYTFGSGTRLTVV.

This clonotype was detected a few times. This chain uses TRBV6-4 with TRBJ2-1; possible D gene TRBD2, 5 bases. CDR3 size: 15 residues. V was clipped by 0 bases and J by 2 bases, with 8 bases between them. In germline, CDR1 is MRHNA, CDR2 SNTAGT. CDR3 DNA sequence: TGTGCCAGCAGTGACTCTAGCGTGACCTACAATGAGCAGTTCTTC. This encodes CASSDSSVTYNEQFF.

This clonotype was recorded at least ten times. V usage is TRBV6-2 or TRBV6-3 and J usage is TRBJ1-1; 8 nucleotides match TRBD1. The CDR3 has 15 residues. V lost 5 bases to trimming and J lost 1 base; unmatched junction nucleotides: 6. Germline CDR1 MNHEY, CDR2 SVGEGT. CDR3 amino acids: CASSRIGTGNTEAFF. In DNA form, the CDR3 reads TGTGCCAGCAGTCGTATAGGGACAGGGAACACTGAAGCTTTCTTT.